This T cell receptor (beta chain) was captured by sequencing in a study of T cell responses to AZD1222 COVID-19 vaccine. This clone appeared a single time. The antigen is undetermined. Germline assignment: CDR1 LNHDA and CDR2 SQIVND (reference sequence). The V end lost 5 bases, the J end lost 4 bases, and 13 bases lay between the germline ends. The CDR3 loop spans 14 amino acids. Whole-study findings and limits: Among the donors, most were white British and more were female, and clonal diversity was possibly underestimated. Spike-specific TCR breadth and depth both grew after two AZD1222 doses. Just six AZD1222 recipients tested seropositive at baseline.

Clones were read by immunoSEQ multiplex PCR, and TCRdb kept only the in-frame ones, dropping some. The repertoire has 120,000 or so clones, over 75% of them found once; the top ten carry under 9%. The sequencing here drew on peripheral blood, taken on day 0 of AZD1222 vaccination. J is TRBJ2-3 and V is TRBV19, with D maybe TRBD2 (6 bases). The sequence came from an adult in good health. The CDR3 loop reads CASSLGDFPDTQYF. The CDR3 nucleotides are TGTGCCAGTAGTTTAGGGGACTTCCCAGATACGCAGTATTTT.